This T cell receptor (beta chain) appears in the sequencing data of a study of control samples from healthy donors and cancer patients. The method was immunoSEQ multiplex PCR; TCRdb's version includes in-frame clones alone and lacks a portion of them. The sample consists of fewer than 95,000 clones, 75% to 95% of them appearing once. The CDR3 sequence is 19 residues long. Germline CDR1 reads MNHNS; CDR2 reads SASEGT. Between the trimmed V and J ends, which lost 0 bases and 4 bases, there was a span of 22 bases. This chain joins TRBV6-1 and TRBJ1-5, with D maybe TRBD1 (6 bases). Sequencing used blood. The receptor was isolated from a man aged 25-45 years in good health. The CDR3 sequence: CASSEARLGGARRNQPQHF. The CDR3 nucleotides read TGTGCCAGCAGTGAAGCGCGGTTGGGGGGGGCGCGAAGGAATCAGCCCCAGCATTTT.